These 17 T cell receptor beta chains were all obtained from the same sample, sequenced in a study of CD8+ T cells in alopecia areata (dated by TCRdb to 2016 to 2018). Receptor amplification or capture employed the immunoSEQ multiplex PCR assay. RNA was extracted from all samples and reverse transcribed into cDNA, which served as template for TCR sequencing. TCRdb mirrors the immuneACCESS table, restricted to in-frame sequences. Some clones are absent from its copies; in checked studies, under half trace to an unresolved V gene, and the reason for the others is unknown. In all, the sample holds under 150,000 clones, and less than 65% of those were seen once. About 40% of the sample goes to the ten largest clones. The sequenced sample was CD8+ T cells sorted from blood. These receptors all stem from a human donor in good health.

The chain couples TRBV2 to TRBJ1-2, with TRBD1 as a possible D gene (6 bases). Germline V CDR1 and CDR2: SNHLY, FYNNEI. CDR3 length: 16 residues. V shed 4 bases and J shed 0 bases, with 15 bases lying between them. CDR3 in amino acids: CASSALDSKANYGYTF. The CDR3 DNA reads as TGTGCCAGCAGTGCATTGGACAGCAAAGCTAACTATGGCTACACCTTC.

In nucleotides, the CDR3 is TGTGCCAGCAGCTTGCGAGGGGGGCCCGCGGCAGATACGCAGTATTTT. Amino acid sequence: CASSLRGGPAADTQYF. The chain uses TRBV5-6 and TRBJ2-3, with D perhaps being TRBD1 or TRBD2 (6 bases each). Germline CDR1 SGHDT, CDR2 YYEEEE. Trimming cost V 1 base and J 4 bases, with 16 bases left between them. The CDR3 is 16 amino acids.

The V and J genes are TRBV30 and TRBJ1-1, with a weak D call TRBD1 (5 bases). Germline V lookup: CDR1 GTSNPN, CDR2 SVGIG (reference sequence). The CDR3 sequence is 13 residues long. Deletions cut 8 bases from V and 1 base from J, with 14 bases between. The CDR3 nucleotides are TGTGCCGGGAAGGGGCCAGCGAACACTGAAGCTTTCTTT. It encodes CAGKGPANTEAFF.

The chain carries TRBV5-1 and TRBJ2-1, with 8 bases fitting TRBD2. Germline V gene data show CDR1 as SGHRS and CDR2 as YFSETQ. The trim removed 7 bases at V and 4 bases at J, leaving 4 bases unmatched. The CDR3 covers 13 residues. CDR3 sequence reads: CASRSGTYNEQFF. The CDR3 DNA reads as TGCGCCAGCCGTAGCGGGACGTACAATGAGCAGTTCTTC.

The V gene is TRBV5-6, the J gene TRBJ2-7, with D tentatively TRBD1 (5 bases). Deletions cut 4 bases from V and 2 bases from J, with 16 bases between. Germline lookup yields CDR1 SGHDT and CDR2 YYEEEE. This CDR3 has 15 residues. In DNA form, the CDR3 reads TGTGCCAGCAGCCACGGACACCAGCGTCCCTACGAGCAGTACTTC. This sequence encodes CASSHGHQRPYEQYF.

This rearrangement joins TRBV5-4 to TRBJ2-5, with TRBD2 matching over 7 bases. With V trimmed by 4 bases and J by 4 bases, 10 bases remained unmatched. Looked up from germline, CDR1 is SGHNT and CDR2 is YYREEE (reference sequence). The CDR3 runs to 15 residues. CDR3 protein: CASSISVGGIETQYF. The CDR3 DNA reads TGTGCCAGCAGCATTAGCGTGGGAGGGATAGAGACCCAGTACTTC.

The J gene is TRBJ2-2, the V gene TRBV7-9; no clear D gene. Germline V gene lookup returns CDR1 SEHNR and CDR2 FQNEAQ (reference sequence). Trimming stripped 1 base from V and 5 bases from J, with 5 bases between. The CDR3 has 13 amino acids. CDR3 region: CASSLDRTGELFF. In DNA, the CDR3 is TGTGCCAGCAGCTTAGATCGAACCGGGGAGCTGTTTTTT.

The chain is built from TRBV6-5 and TRBJ1-1; possible D gene TRBD1, 5 bases. The CDR3 length is 14 residues. From germline, CDR1 is MNHEY and CDR2 SVGAGI. Trimming removed 0 bases from V and 7 bases from J, with 12 bases in between. The CDR3 region is CASSYSRTHNEAFF. For the CDR3, the DNA is TGTGCCAGCAGTTACTCGAGGACACATAATGAAGCTTTCTTT.

The chain has TRBV4-1 and TRBJ1-1; 11 bases map to TRBD1. CDR3 size: 17 residues. V was clipped by 2 bases and J by 1 base; unmatched bases: 6. CDR1 and CDR2 from the germline V gene are MGHRA and YSYEKL. For the CDR3, the DNA is TGCGCCAGCAGCCAACCGGACAGGGGGCAGTCGAACACTGAAGCTTTCTTT. Translated, it gives CASSQPDRGQSNTEAFF.

The gene calls are TRBV7-9 and TRBJ2-5, with a weak D call TRBD1 (6 bases). Deletions cut 5 bases from V and 2 bases from J, with 15 bases between. This CDR3 has 15 amino acids. Germline CDR1 SEHNR, CDR2 FQNEAQ (reference sequence). This CDR3 is CASSPSAGVQETQYF. The CDR3 region has the DNA TGTGCCAGCAGCCCCAGCGCAGGGGTACAAGAGACCCAGTACTTC.

The chain recombines TRBV19 with TRBJ2-1; 10 nucleotides match TRBD2. V lost 5 bases, J lost 10 bases, and 8 bases stayed unmatched. From germline, CDR1 is LNHDA and CDR2 SQIVND (reference sequence). This CDR3 region has 14 residues. The CDR3 DNA follows: TGTGCCAGTAGTTATCTAGCGGGAGAATTGGAGCAGTTCTTC. This sequence encodes CASSYLAGELEQFF.

This sequence joins TRBV5-6 and TRBJ2-1; D not resolved. V was shortened by 6 bases and J by 6 bases, with 13 bases between the two germline ends. CDR3 length: 13 amino acids. Germline V gives CDR1 SGHDT, CDR2 YYEEEE. CDR3 amino acids: CASTLGAVNEQFF. DNA of the CDR3: TGTGCCAGCACCTTAGGAGCTGTCAATGAGCAGTTCTTC.

V gene TRBV28 combines with J gene TRBJ1-5; D gene ambiguous. This CDR3 contains 14 residues. Germline assignment: CDR1 MDHEN and CDR2 SYDVKM. Between the trimmed V and J ends, which lost 6 bases and 6 bases, there was a span of 15 bases. The CDR3 is CASRSRPFAQPQHF. In DNA, the CDR3 is TGTGCCAGCAGAAGCCGACCTTTCGCTCAGCCCCAGCATTTT.

The chain is built from TRBV4-1 and TRBJ1-5, with unresolved D. V lost 1 base and J 3 bases, leaving 4 bases between the germline ends. The CDR3 runs 13 residues. CDR1 and CDR2 from the germline V gene are MGHRA and YSYEKL. CDR3 in amino acids: CASSQAVNQPQHF. CDR3 DNA: TGCGCCAGCAGCCAAGCTGTCAATCAGCCCCAGCATTTT.

The genes are TRBV27 and TRBJ2-3; no reliable D call. The CDR3 consists of 11 residues. Germline V CDR1 and CDR2: MNHEY, SMNVEV (reference sequence). The ends were cut back, 6 bases at V and 1 base at J, with 2 bases in the middle. The CDR3 sequence is CASRRTDTQYF. In nucleotides, the CDR3 is TGTGCCAGCAGGCGCACAGATACGCAGTATTTT.

The chain joins TRBV30 to TRBJ2-1; 10 bases agree with TRBD1. The CDR3 loop spans 11 amino acids. The trim removed 5 bases at V and 14 bases at J, leaving 6 bases unmatched. Germline CDR1 GTSNPN, CDR2 SVGIG (reference sequence). The CDR3 sequence is CAWRGQGEKFF. The DNA for the CDR3 is TGTGCCTGGCGTGGACAGGGGGAGAAGTTCTTC.

The chain combines TRBV9 with TRBJ1-3; 9 positions agree with TRBD1. The CDR3 sequence is 15 residues long. Per germline, CDR1 SGDLS and CDR2 YYNGEE. V was pared by 3 bases and J by 4 bases, with 5 bases of the junction left unmatched. The CDR3 reads CASSGRDREGNTIYF. The CDR3 nucleotides read TGTGCCAGCAGCGGCCGGGACAGGGAGGGAAACACCATATATTTT.